These 23 T cell receptor beta chains came from one sample sequenced in a study of T cell repertoires in cytomegalovirus infection. These receptors are not linked to any known antigen. One entry per CDR3 protein results from TCRdb running MiXCR on the reads. The sample lists about 920,000 distinct CDR3 sequences; under 40% were seen once. The source was cultured CD8+ T cells from PBMCs, collected from culture after CMV antigen stimulation. The source is a human donor in good health (CMV status not recorded). Some clones in this sample may be carry-over from other donors' samples.

Turning to this clonotype: This may be a read error, as it is one base from a much larger clone. The chain uses TRBV7-2 and TRBJ2-1; possibly TRBD1 for D (6 bases). Per the germline V gene, CDR1 is SGHTA and CDR2 is FQGNSA. This CDR3 contains 16 residues. The V end lost 1 base, the J end lost 4 bases, and 14 bases lay between the germline ends. The CDR3 bases are TGTGCCAGCAGCTTAGACCTAGTGGGGGCGTACAATGAGCAGTTCTTC. Translation: CASSLDLVGAYNEQFF.

CDR3 residues: CASSLALRRAYF. CDR3 DNA sequence: TGTGCCAGCAGCTTAGCTCTCCGGCGGGCGTACTTC. The genes are TRBV7-9 and TRBJ2-7; D might be TRBD2 (5 bases). Per germline, CDR1 SEHNR and CDR2 FQNEAQ (reference sequence). V dropped 0 bases and J dropped 12 bases, with 12 bases sitting between them. The CDR3 contains 12 residues.

As to this clonotype: This may come from a read error, since a much larger clone is one base off. The chain joins TRBV7-9 to TRBJ2-5, with D perhaps TRBD1 (5 bases). V was shortened by 3 bases and J by 2 bases, with 10 bases between the two germline ends. Germline V CDR1 and CDR2: SEHNR, FQNEAQ (reference sequence). The length of the CDR3 is 14 residues. This chain's CDR3 is CASSFPTAQETQYF. The CDR3 DNA follows: TGTGCCAGCAGCTTTCCGACAGCGCAAGAGACCCAGTACTTC.

V and J are TRBV6-1 and TRBJ2-1; TRBD2 might be the D (6 bases). From germline, CDR1 is MNHNS and CDR2 SASEGT. The CDR3 totals 13 residues. V lost 5 bases to trimming and J lost 4 bases, with 9 bases between them. This chain's CDR3 is CASSRGYYNEQFF. The CDR3 coding sequence is TGTGCCAGCAGTCGGGGGTATTACAATGAGCAGTTCTTC.

In this sample, this clonotype turned up a few times. V and J are TRBV10-3 and TRBJ2-3, with TRBD2 matching 11 bases. V lost 6 bases and J lost 2; bases outside the gene matches: 7. CDR3 length equals 16 residues. Germline V gene sequence: CDR1 ENHRY, CDR2 SYGVKD. CDR3 residues: CAISPTSGESTDTQYF. The CDR3 DNA reads as TGTGCCATCAGCCCGACTAGCGGGGAGTCCACAGATACGCAGTATTTT.

The chain has TRBV7-9 and TRBJ2-1; TRBD1 matches 11 bases. Germline-derived CDR1 and CDR2 are SEHNR and FQNEAQ (reference sequence). This CDR3 spans 15 amino acids. J lost 7 bases, V lost 4 bases, and 6 bases had no gene match. CDR3 residues: CASSSPGQGVNEQFF. CDR3 nucleotide sequence: TGTGCCAGCAGCTCTCCGGGACAGGGGGTTAATGAGCAGTTCTTC.

This clonotype occurred a few times. The V and J genes are TRBV6-4 and TRBJ2-3; TRBD2 matches at 8 bases. J gave up 5 bases and V 6 bases, and 7 bases lay outside the gene matches. CDR3 length: 14 amino acids. Germline assignment: CDR1 MRHNA and CDR2 SNTAGT. DNA for the CDR3: TGTGCCAGCAGCGTAGCGGGGCTTCAAGATACGCAGTATTTT. It is translated as CASSVAGLQDTQYF.

This chain uses TRBV29-1 with TRBJ2-7, with 10 bases that match TRBD2. J lost 6 bases, V lost 1 base, and 12 bases had no gene match. The CDR3 contains 16 residues. CDR1 is SQVTM and CDR2 is ANQGSEA in the germline V gene. The CDR3 here is CSVEVRPAGGVGEQYF. CDR3 sequence (DNA): TGCAGCGTTGAAGTGAGACCAGCGGGGGGGGTAGGCGAGCAGTACTTC.

The chain couples TRBV29-1 to TRBJ1-1, with TRBD1 matching over 8 bases. J gave up 10 bases and V 6 bases, and 19 bases lay outside the gene matches. In germline, CDR1 is SQVTM, CDR2 ANQGSEA. The CDR3 has 15 amino acids. Here the CDR3 DNA reads TGCAGCGTGCCAGGGGGCGGAGGGACCTCCGTTGGAGCTTTCTTT. As protein: CSVPGGGGTSVGAFF.

This clonotype was recorded a few times. This chain joins TRBV4-1 and TRBJ2-1, with D hard to call. This CDR3 spans 13 amino acids. V lost 1 base and J 8 bases, leaving 9 bases between the germline ends. The germline CDR1 and CDR2 sequences are MGHRA and YSYEKL. CDR3 loop: CASSQGRYDEQFF. The CDR3 nucleotides read TGCGCCAGCAGCCAAGGTCGATATGATGAGCAGTTCTTC.

The J gene is TRBJ1-3, the V gene TRBV6-6; D is undetermined. The CDR3 contains 12 residues. The V end lost 7 bases, the J end lost 4 bases, and 8 bases lay between the germline ends. Germline CDR1 is MNHNY and CDR2 is SVGAGI (reference sequence). This CDR3 reads CASTAAGNTIYF. The DNA for the CDR3 is TGTGCCAGCACAGCGGCCGGAAACACCATATATTTT.

The chain uses TRBV2 and TRBJ2-3; the match to TRBD2 covers 8 bases. The CDR3 loop spans 13 amino acids. After removal of 7 bases from V and 4 bases from J, the junction contained 4 bases not matched to a gene. Germline V gene data show CDR1 as SNHLY and CDR2 as FYNNEI. Here the CDR3 DNA reads TGTGCCAGCAACGGGGGGGACGCAGATACGCAGTATTTT. Translation: CASNGGDADTQYF.

V and J are TRBV5-4 and TRBJ1-1; tentatively, D is TRBD1 (6 bases). The V end lost 3 bases, the J end lost 5 bases, and 14 bases lay between the germline ends. The length of the CDR3 is 14 residues. Germline assignment: CDR1 SGHNT and CDR2 YYREEE (reference sequence). DNA for the CDR3: TGTGCCAGCAGCTCGCAGGGGCGGGTGACTGAAGCTTTCTTT. Amino acid sequence: CASSSQGRVTEAFF. Full variable domain (outside the CDR3, taken from reference TRBV5-4 and TRBJ1-1): ETGVTQSPTHLIKTRGQQVTLRCSSQSGHNTVSWYQQALGQGPQFIFQYYREEENGRGNFPPRFSGLQFPNYSSELNVNALELDDSALYLCASSSQGRVTEAFFGQGTRLTVV.

The rearrangement joins TRBV5-6 to TRBJ2-6; D remains ambiguous. Germline loops: CDR1 SGHDT, CDR2 YYEEEE. Trimming took off 2 bases at V and 3 bases at J, with 9 bases between the two ends. The CDR3 extends over 15 amino acids. CDR3 coding DNA: TGTGCCAGCAGCTTTGGTCTCGGTGGGGCCAACGTCCTGACTTTC. Translated, it gives CASSFGLGGANVLTF.

V is TRBV10-3 and J is TRBJ1-2; 8 nucleotides agree with TRBD1. The junction had 16 bases not matched to a gene; V was cut back by 7 bases and J by 0 bases. The CDR3 loop spans 18 amino acids. Germline CDR1 and CDR2: ENHRY and SYGVKD. This CDR3 reads CAINHRYRQGTANYGYTF. In DNA form, the CDR3 reads TGTGCCATCAACCATCGATACAGACAGGGGACAGCTAACTATGGCTACACCTTC.

This chain connects TRBV7-9 to TRBJ2-3; tentatively, D is TRBD1 (6 bases). CDR3 length: 15 residues. Trimming took off 6 bases at V and 2 bases at J, with 15 bases between the two ends. Germline V gives CDR1 SEHNR, CDR2 FQNEAQ (reference sequence). CDR3 residues: CASRPRTADTDTQYF. The CDR3 nucleotides are TGTGCCAGCAGGCCCCGGACAGCAGACACAGATACGCAGTATTTT.

This clonotype showed up just a few times. The V call is TRBV6-5, the J call TRBJ2-1, with D possibly being TRBD1 or TRBD2 (5 bases each). Germline CDR1 and CDR2: MNHEY and SVGAGI. V was clipped by 7 bases and J by 3 bases, with 13 bases between them. This CDR3 spans 14 amino acids. The CDR3 sequence is CASNPGRLYNEQFF. The CDR3 nucleotides are TGTGCCAGCAATCCGGGACGGCTCTACAATGAGCAGTTCTTC.

This clonotype has only a few counts. The genes are TRBV7-8 and TRBJ2-1; D is perhaps TRBD1 (6 bases). V was pared by 3 bases and J by 10 bases, with 19 bases between. The CDR3 loop spans 15 amino acids. Germline CDR1 is SGHVS and CDR2 is FQNEAQ. The CDR3 reads CASSFQRQGNVEQFF. CDR3 in DNA: TGTGCCAGCAGCTTTCAGAGGCAGGGGAACGTGGAGCAGTTCTTC.

The V and J genes are TRBV12-3 or TRBV12-4 and TRBJ2-1; TRBD2 aligns across 12 bases. The CDR3 is 16 amino acids. V lost 6 bases and J lost 2; bases outside the gene matches: 5. The CDR3 here is CASSWTSGDPYNEQFF. CDR3 nucleotide sequence: TGTGCCAGCAGCTGGACTAGCGGGGACCCCTACAATGAGCAGTTCTTC.

The table lists this clonotype with many counts. In DNA form, the CDR3 reads TGTGCCAGCAGTTTAGGGGCCCGAGGGGAGCAGTACTTC. Translation: CASSLGARGEQYF. V and J are TRBV12-3 or TRBV12-4 and TRBJ2-7; D is possibly TRBD2 (5 bases). V lost 1 base to trimming and J lost 7 bases, with 11 bases between them. This CDR3 has 13 residues.

The chain recombines TRBV6-6 with TRBJ1-2; D not resolved. Germline CDR1 reads MNHNY; CDR2 reads SVGAGI (reference sequence). Trimming took off 2 bases at V and 4 bases at J, with 20 bases between the two ends. CDR3 length equals 17 residues. CDR3 protein: CASSYPPGTARVYGYTF. CDR3 coding DNA: TGTGCCAGCAGTTACCCCCCGGGAACCGCAAGGGTCTATGGCTACACCTTC.

There are a few counts of this clonotype. J is TRBJ1-2 and V is TRBV12-3 or TRBV12-4; 7 nucleotides match TRBD1. V shed 6 bases, J shed 4 bases, and the junction held 14 bases outside the gene matches. The CDR3 contains 16 residues. The CDR3 is CASSRLDRDGSYGYTF. The CDR3 DNA follows: TGTGCCAGCAGCCGACTCGACAGGGATGGGAGCTATGGCTACACCTTC.

As regards this clonotype: A much larger clone differs by one base, so this may be a read error. The chain uses TRBV7-9 and TRBJ2-6; D unclear. The V gene lost 2 bases and the J gene lost 0 bases, with 14 bases spanning the gap. The CDR3 extends over 18 amino acids. CDR1 is SEHNR, CDR2 FQNEAQ, per germline (reference sequence). CDR3 amino acids: CASSLCWTDSSGANVLTF. For the CDR3, the DNA is TGTGCCAGCAGCTTATGTTGGACGGATAGCTCTGGGGCCAACGTCCTGACTTTC.